Presented here are 18 T cell receptor beta chains from one specimen sequenced in a study of identifying expanded T cells in peripheral blood. The protocol was immunoSEQ multiplex PCR, while the TCRdb copy is restricted to in-frame clones and leaves out a portion. The profile shows tens of thousands of clones, 89% of them singletons. What was sequenced was blood. The origin of the receptors is a person aged 18 to 69 in good health.

The DNA for the CDR3 is TGTGCCAGCAGCGTAGCTGACGGAAGGGTAGAGACCCAGTACTTC. It codes for CASSVADGRVETQYF. This chain connects TRBV9 to TRBJ2-5; unclear D gene. In germline, CDR1 is SGDLS, CDR2 YYNGEE. V was trimmed by 0 bases and J by 4 bases, leaving 13 bases between them. This CDR3 spans 15 amino acids.

The table lists this clone with a count of one. CDR3 sequence reads: CASSRDGPNQPQHF. In DNA form, the CDR3 reads TGTGCCAGCAGCCGGGACGGCCCCAATCAGCCCCAGCATTTT. The rearrangement uses TRBV7-9 and TRBJ1-5; perhaps TRBD1 as D (5 bases). The V gene's germline CDR1 is SEHNR and CDR2 FQNEAQ (reference sequence). Trimming removed 5 bases from V and 3 bases from J, with 11 bases in between. This CDR3 is 14 amino acids long. Looking up the rest from reference TRBV7-9 and TRBJ1-5 gives the full variable domain: DTGVSQNPRHKITKRGQNVTFRCDPISEHNRLYWYRQTLGQGPEFLTYFQNEAQLEKSRLLSDRFSAERPKGSFSTLEIQRTEQGDSAMYLCASSRDGPNQPQHFGDGTRLSIL.

The V gene is TRBV7-3, the J gene TRBJ1-1; D is undetermined. Germline values: CDR1 SGHTA, CDR2 FQGTGA. V lost 4 bases, J lost 4 bases, and 10 bases lay in between. This CDR3 is built from 13 residues. DNA of the CDR3: TGTGCCAGCAGCTCTCGAGGAAGCACTGAAGCTTTCTTT. Its translation is CASSSRGSTEAFF.

The chain recombines TRBV18 with TRBJ2-2; TRBD2 aligns across 9 bases. With 3 bases clipped from V and 4 bases from J, the junction kept 0 bases outside the gene matches. Germline lookup yields CDR1 KGHSH and CDR2 LQKENI. CDR3 size: 14 residues. For the CDR3, the DNA is TGTGCCAGCTCACCTAGCGGGGGCACCGGGGAGCTGTTTTTT. Translation gives CASSPSGGTGELFF. The variable domain in full, completed from reference TRBV18 and TRBJ2-2, reads NAGVMQNPRHLVRRRGQEARLRCSPMKGHSHVYWYRQLPEEGLKFMVYLQKENIIDESGMPKERFSAEFPKEGPSILRIQQVVRGDSAAYFCASSPSGGTGELFFGEGSRLTVL.

The gene calls are TRBV19 and TRBJ1-3; D remains ambiguous. Trimming removed 5 bases at V and 0 bases at J, with 5 bases between. This CDR3 is 13 amino acids long. Per germline, CDR1 LNHDA and CDR2 SQIVND (reference sequence). CDR3 nucleotide sequence: TGTGCCAGTAGTCCACTCTCTGGAAACACCATATATTTT. This encodes CASSPLSGNTIYF.

The genes are TRBV10-1 and TRBJ2-7, with 7 bases fitting TRBD2. Germline values: CDR1 WNHNN, CDR2 SYGVQD (reference sequence). The ends lost 4 bases at V and 13 bases at J; junction bases unmatched: 7. The CDR3 sequence is 11 residues long. The CDR3 DNA reads TGCGCCAGCAGTGTGGGGACTACTTACTACTTC. This translates into CASSVGTTYYF.

V usage is TRBV6-5 and J usage is TRBJ2-4; D is possibly TRBD1 (5 bases). Trimming cost V 6 bases and J 0 bases, with 9 bases left between them. CDR3 size: 14 residues. The germline V gene has CDR1 MNHEY and CDR2 SVGAGI. Here the CDR3 reads CASRDTLAKNIQYF. DNA for the CDR3: TGTGCCAGCAGGGACACGTTAGCCAAAAACATTCAGTACTTC.

V usage is TRBV4-1 and J usage is TRBJ2-3; D remains ambiguous. V was clipped by 1 base and J by 2 bases, with 10 bases between them. Germline V CDR1 and CDR2: MGHRA, YSYEKL. The length of the CDR3 is 15 residues. CDR3 region: CASSQAPYNTDTQYF. The CDR3 nucleotides are TGCGCCAGCAGCCAAGCACCCTATAACACAGATACGCAGTATTTT.

This sequence joins TRBV6-5 and TRBJ2-4; no definite D call. The CDR3 totals 14 residues. Germline-derived CDR1 and CDR2 are MNHEY and SVGAGI. V lost 5 bases and J lost 0, with 8 bases in between. The CDR3 coding sequence is TGTGCCAGCAGTCCAGGTGTAGCCAAAAACATTCAGTACTTC. Translation: CASSPGVAKNIQYF.

The rearrangement uses TRBV5-4 and TRBJ1-1; 12 bases are shared with TRBD1. V lost 4 bases to trimming and J lost 5 bases; unmatched junction nucleotides: 6. The CDR3 length is 15 residues. Germline CDR1 reads SGHNT; CDR2 reads YYREEE (reference sequence). Here the CDR3 reads CASSTGQGAVTEAFF. The CDR3 coding sequence is TGTGCCAGCAGCACGGGACAGGGGGCGGTAACTGAAGCTTTCTTT.

The genes are TRBV11-2 and TRBJ2-5; no reliable D call. The CDR3 is 13 amino acids. The V gene lost 4 bases and the J gene lost 5 bases, with 11 bases spanning the gap. Germline V gene lookup returns CDR1 SGHAT and CDR2 FQNNGV. The CDR3 loop is CASSYPGAETQYF. The DNA for the CDR3 is TGTGCCAGCAGCTACCCGGGCGCGGAGACCCAGTACTTC.

The genes are TRBV7-9 and TRBJ2-7; TRBD1 matches at 7 bases. J was trimmed by 4 bases and V by 7 bases; bases with no gene match: 16. The CDR3 spans 16 residues. Looked up from germline, CDR1 is SEHNR and CDR2 is FQNEAQ (reference sequence). CDR3 in amino acids: CASINTGTALGYEQYF. The CDR3 region has the DNA TGTGCCAGCATCAATACCGGGACAGCCTTGGGATACGAGCAGTACTTC. The complete variable domain, with remaining parts taken from reference TRBV7-9 and TRBJ2-7, reads DTGVSQNPRHKITKRGQNVTFRCDPISEHNRLYWYRQTLGQGPEFLTYFQNEAQLEKSRLLSDRFSAERPKGSFSTLEIQRTEQGDSAMYLCASINTGTALGYEQYFGPGTRLTVT.

In DNA, the CDR3 is TGTGCCAGTAGGTCGGGACTAGCAGAAGCCTACAATGAGCAGTTCTTC. Protein product: CASRSGLAEAYNEQFF. This chain connects TRBV19 to TRBJ2-1; 9 nucleotides align to TRBD2. The germline V gene encodes CDR1 LNHDA and CDR2 SQIVND (reference sequence). The ends lost 6 bases at V and 2 bases at J; junction bases unmatched: 8. The CDR3 is 16 amino acids. Full variable domain (missing parts from reference TRBV19 and TRBJ2-1): DGGITQSPKYLFRKEGQNVTLSCEQNLNHDAMYWYRQDPGQGLRLIYYSQIVNDFQKGDIAEGYSVSREKKESFPLTVTSAQKNPTAFYLCASRSGLAEAYNEQFFGPGTRLTVL.

V is TRBV7-8 and J is TRBJ2-7; possibly TRBD1 or TRBD2 for D (6 bases each). The CDR3 covers 16 residues. CDR1 is SGHVS, CDR2 FQNEAQ, per germline. V was pared by 3 bases and J by 2 bases, with 17 bases between. This chain's CDR3 is CASSFRGGIGTYEQYF. CDR3 nucleotides: TGTGCCAGCAGCTTCCGAGGGGGGATAGGAACCTACGAGCAGTACTTC. Complete variable domain (other parts from reference TRBV7-8 and TRBJ2-7): GAGVSQSPRYKVAKRGQDVALRCDPISGHVSLFWYQQALGQGPEFLTYFQNEAQLDKSGLPSDRFFAERPEGSVSTLKIQRTQQEDSAVYLCASSFRGGIGTYEQYFGPGTRLTVT.

CDR3 sequence (DNA): TGCGCCAGCAGTCCGACAGGGGATTTTCTTGCAACTAATGAAAAACTGTTTTTT. This encodes CASSPTGDFLATNEKLFF. The chain employs TRBV5-1 and TRBJ1-4, with 8 bases aligning to TRBD1. Germline CDR1 SGHRS, CDR2 YFSETQ. V trimming: 5 bases; J trimming: 0 bases; junction bases outside the gene matches: 12. The CDR3 is made up of 18 amino acids.

This clone is a singleton in its sample. The V call is TRBV7-6, the J call TRBJ2-4, with TRBD1 as a possible D gene (6 bases). The germline V gene encodes CDR1 SGHVS and CDR2 FNYEAQ. V lost 5 bases and J 3 bases, leaving 17 bases between the germline ends. This CDR3 has 16 residues. The CDR3 loop is CASSPGTSLDKNIQYF. CDR3 coding DNA: TGTGCCAGCAGCCCTGGGACATCCTTGGACAAAAACATTCAGTACTTC.

The chain joins TRBV2 to TRBJ1-2; no reliable D call. The germline CDR1 and CDR2 sequences are SNHLY and FYNNEI. V lost 8 bases to trimming and J lost 7 bases, with 14 bases between them. CDR3 length: 12 amino acids. In DNA, the CDR3 is TGTGCCAGCGGAGAATACTACGGTGGCTACACCTTC. Residues: CASGEYYGGYTF.

This chain joins TRBV6-4 and TRBJ1-2; D remains unclear. V lost 6 bases and J 4 bases, leaving 15 bases between the germline ends. Germline V lookup: CDR1 MRHNA, CDR2 SNTAGT. The CDR3 is 14 amino acids. The CDR3 region has the DNA TGTGCCAGCAGGACGCTTTTGGACTCCTATGGCTACACCTTC. It encodes CASRTLLDSYGYTF.